The 26 T cell receptor beta chains below come from one sample, sequenced in a study of blood T cell repertoires in COVID-19. Sequenced by immunoSEQ multiplex PCR; TCRdb stores in-frame clones only, minus some. The table lists under 300,000 clones, roughly 87% of them singletons, with 10% to 15% in the top ten. The sequencing sample was made of peripheral blood. These receptors originate from a human donor in a cohort sampled during active COVID-19.

The rearrangement uses TRBV28 and TRBJ2-7; 7 positions match TRBD2. V lost 2 bases to trimming and J lost 2 bases; unmatched junction nucleotides: 9. CDR1 is MDHEN, CDR2 SYDVKM, per germline. This CDR3 spans 16 amino acids. The CDR3 DNA reads TGTGCCAGCAGTTTAGGGGGGGGGTACTCAACCTACGAGCAGTACTTC. Amino acids: CASSLGGGYSTYEQYF. The variable domain in full, with the rest retrieved from reference TRBV28 and TRBJ2-7, is DVKVTQSSRYLVKRTGEKVFLECVQDMDHENMFWYRQDPGLGLRLIYFSYDVKMKEKGDIPEGYSVSREKKERFSLILESASTNQTSMYLCASSLGGGYSTYEQYFGPGTRLTVT.

The chain joins TRBV25-1 to TRBJ1-5; D might be TRBD1 (5 bases). V was cut by 7 bases and J by 7 bases, with 11 bases left in between. CDR3 length: 12 amino acids. Per germline, CDR1 MGHDK and CDR2 SYGVNS. This CDR3 is CASKRGDQPQHF. CDR3 coding DNA: TGTGCCAGCAAGCGGGGGGACCAGCCCCAGCATTTT.

This clone appeared a few times. This chain connects TRBV3-1 (or the pseudogene TRBV3-2) to TRBJ2-7; no clear D. Trimming shortened V by 4 bases and J by 4 bases, and 17 bases separated the two germline ends. CDR3 length: 15 residues. Germline V gene data show CDR1 as LGHDT and CDR2 as YNNKEL (reference sequence). CDR3 nucleotide sequence: TGTGCCAGCAGCCCCTCTGTTAGTAGTGTATACGAGCAGTACTTC. It specifies CASSPSVSSVYEQYF.

V usage is TRBV15 and J usage is TRBJ2-1, with TRBD2 matching 7 bases. This CDR3 comprises 15 residues. Germline V gene lookup returns CDR1 LNHNV and CDR2 YYDKDF (reference sequence). The ends lost 5 bases at V and 8 bases at J; junction bases unmatched: 12. Here the CDR3 DNA reads TGTGCCACCAGCGGCCTCGGACTAGGATCCGATGAGCAGTTCTTC. Its translation is CATSGLGLGSDEQFF. The full variable domain, with the rest looked up from reference TRBV15 and TRBJ2-1, is DAMVIQNPRYQVTQFGKPVTLSCSQTLNHNVMYWYQQKSSQAPKLLFHYYDKDFNNEADTPDNFQSRRPNTSFCFLDIRSPGLGDTAMYLCATSGLGLGSDEQFFGPGTRLTVL.

The genes are TRBV5-6 and TRBJ2-7; 10 nucleotides agree with TRBD1. V was clipped by 5 bases and J by 2 bases; unmatched bases: 10. The germline V gene has CDR1 SGHDT and CDR2 YYEEEE. The CDR3 spans 16 residues. CDR3 residues: CASRRQGALSPYEQYF. CDR3 nucleotide sequence: TGTGCCAGCAGAAGACAGGGGGCCCTCAGCCCCTACGAGCAGTACTTC.

The V gene is TRBV24-1, the J gene TRBJ1-2; 8 bases are a match to TRBD1. This CDR3 region has 15 residues. CDR1 and CDR2 from the germline V gene are KGHDR and SFDVKD. Losses at the gene ends were 10 bases for V and 7 bases for J; bases not matched to a gene: 16. Written as DNA, the CDR3 is TGTGCCACTTCGGACAGGGAAGAAGGATTGCGTGGCTACACCTTC. Protein product: CATSDREEGLRGYTF.

This clone was detected ten times or more. The gene calls are TRBV5-4 and TRBJ1-6; 7 bases are a match to TRBD1. The CDR3 contains 16 residues. Germline V gives CDR1 SGHNT, CDR2 YYREEE (reference sequence). V dropped 4 bases and J dropped 7; count of bases not matched to a gene: 11. CDR3 DNA: TGTGCCAGCAGCCCCGGGGGGGGACAGAGAAATTCACCCCTCCACTTT. Translated, it gives CASSPGGGQRNSPLHF. The complete variable domain, with remaining parts taken from reference TRBV5-4 and TRBJ1-6, reads ETGVTQSPTHLIKTRGQQVTLRCSSQSGHNTVSWYQQALGQGPQFIFQYYREEENGRGNFPPRFSGLQFPNYSSELNVNALELDDSALYLCASSPGGGQRNSPLHFGNGTRLTVT.

The rearrangement links TRBV5-1 to TRBJ2-1, with TRBD1 matching over 8 bases. The CDR3 spans 15 residues. The germline gives CDR1 SGHRS, CDR2 YFSETQ. V trimming: 4 bases; J trimming: 3 bases; junction bases outside the gene matches: 6. This chain's CDR3 is CASSQTGELYNEQFF. The CDR3 DNA reads as TGCGCCAGCAGCCAGACAGGGGAACTCTACAATGAGCAGTTCTTC.

For this clone: The same CDR3 also results from other DNA sequences found in this sample. The chain joins TRBV19 to TRBJ2-2, with 8 bases matching TRBD2. CDR1 is LNHDA and CDR2 is SQIVND in the germline V gene (reference sequence). The CDR3 covers 15 residues. The trim removed 3 bases at V and 5 bases at J, leaving 5 bases unmatched. This CDR3 reads CASSIYGRGTGELFF. The DNA of the CDR3 is TGTGCCAGTAGTATTTACGGGAGGGGTACCGGGGAGCTGTTTTTT.

This clone was observed once. The chain combines TRBV5-1 with TRBJ1-2, with a possible D match to TRBD1 (5 bases). There are 12 residues in the CDR3. Trimming took off 2 bases at V and 10 bases at J, with 12 bases between the two ends. Germline loops: CDR1 SGHRS, CDR2 YFSETQ. In DNA form, the CDR3 reads TGCGCCAGCAGCTTAGGGGAACTTGTCTACACCTTC. Translated: CASSLGELVYTF. Drawing the rest from reference TRBV5-1 and TRBJ1-2, the complete variable domain is KAGVTQTPRYLIKTRGQQVTLSCSPISGHRSVSWYQQTPGQGLQFLFEYFSETQRNKGNFPGRFSGRQFSNSRSEMNVSTLELGDSALYLCASSLGELVYTFGSGTRLTVV.

The chain uses TRBV4-1 and TRBJ1-5; 7 positions match TRBD1. The CDR3 length is 17 residues. The V and J ends lost 0 bases and 3 bases, in that order; junction bases with no gene match: 8. The germline gives CDR1 MGHRA, CDR2 YSYEKL. DNA for the CDR3: TGCGCCAGCAGCCAAGAGAGCCCGGACAGGACCAATCAGCCCCAGCATTTT. Its translation is CASSQESPDRTNQPQHF.

The V and J genes are TRBV18 and TRBJ2-2, with 7 nucleotides matching TRBD1. V lost 8 bases, J lost 7 bases, and 13 bases stayed unmatched. The CDR3 length is 15 residues. Germline V lookup: CDR1 KGHSH, CDR2 LQKENI. The DNA for the CDR3 is TGTGCCAGCCACATTGGGACAGATTATGGCGGGGAGCTGTTTTTT. Its translation is CASHIGTDYGGELFF.

V is TRBV28 and J is TRBJ1-1; no definite D call. The ends were cut back, 6 bases at V and 1 base at J, with 18 bases in the middle. Germline CDR1 reads MDHEN; CDR2 reads SYDVKM. This CDR3 has 16 residues. The CDR3 DNA follows: TGTGCCAGCAGGGTTTCGGGGTGGTCGGGGAACACTGAAGCTTTCTTT. Amino acid sequence: CASRVSGWSGNTEAFF.

The count of this clone is one. The chain combines TRBV4-1 with TRBJ2-1; 10 nucleotides agree with TRBD2. The CDR3 is made up of 15 amino acids. Per the germline V gene, CDR1 is MGHRA and CDR2 is YSYEKL. After removal of 3 bases from V and 4 bases from J, the junction contained 3 bases not matched to a gene. This CDR3 reads CASSQTSGQYNEQFF. In DNA, the CDR3 is TGCGCCAGCAGCCAGACTAGCGGGCAGTACAATGAGCAGTTCTTC.

This clone has a handful of counts. V usage is TRBV6-1 and J usage is TRBJ1-5; tentatively, D is TRBD1 (6 bases). CDR1 is MNHNS and CDR2 is SASEGT in the germline V gene. There are 18 residues in the CDR3. Trimming stripped 2 bases from V and 7 bases from J, with 24 bases between. The CDR3 DNA is TGTGCCAGCAGTGAAAGTGTGATTGGGACACCAAGCCGGCAGCCCCAGCATTTT. This gives the protein CASSESVIGTPSRQPQHF.

This clone rates as medium-sized (0.01 to 0.1%). This chain joins TRBV19 and TRBJ2-6; 8 nucleotides match TRBD2. This CDR3 contains 16 residues. Germline V gene data show CDR1 as LNHDA and CDR2 as SQIVND (reference sequence). With 7 bases clipped from V and 1 base from J, the junction kept 6 bases outside the gene matches. The CDR3 protein is CASNPGGPSGANVLTF. In DNA form, the CDR3 reads TGTGCCAGTAACCCGGGAGGGCCGTCTGGGGCCAACGTCCTGACTTTC. The variable domain in full, completed from reference TRBV19 and TRBJ2-6, reads DGGITQSPKYLFRKEGQNVTLSCEQNLNHDAMYWYRQDPGQGLRLIYYSQIVNDFQKGDIAEGYSVSREKKESFPLTVTSAQKNPTAFYLCASNPGGPSGANVLTFGAGSRLTVL.

The chain has TRBV3-1 (or the pseudogene TRBV3-2) and TRBJ1-1, with D unresolved. V shed 1 base and J shed 10 bases, with 13 bases lying between them. Germline V gene lookup returns CDR1 LGHDT and CDR2 YNNKEL (reference sequence). CDR3 length: 13 amino acids. The CDR3 DNA follows: TGTGCCAGCAGCCAAGGAGCCCCCTATCGAGCTTTCTTT. Translation: CASSQGAPYRAFF.

The CDR3 region has the DNA TGCAGCGGGCGGCGGGACGCGAACACCGGGGAGCTGTTTTTT. This encodes CSGRRDANTGELFF. The chain combines TRBV29-1 with TRBJ2-2; TRBD2 might be the D (6 bases). Germline CDR1 reads SQVTM; CDR2 reads ANQGSEA. V lost 7 bases to trimming and J lost 0 bases, with 12 bases between them. The CDR3 spans 14 residues.

The chain is built from TRBV7-2 and TRBJ2-7; TRBD2 aligns across 7 bases. Germline CDR1 reads SGHTA; CDR2 reads FQGNSA. The CDR3 extends over 11 amino acids. The V gene end was trimmed by 5 bases and the J gene end by 8 bases; junction bases not matched to a gene: 3. The CDR3 is CASSLSGKQYF. The CDR3 DNA sequence: TGTGCCAGCAGCCTAAGCGGGAAGCAGTACTTC.

The J gene is TRBJ2-5, the V gene TRBV6-5; tentative D call: TRBD1 (5 bases). Trimming took 7 bases from V and 5 from J, leaving 17 bases between them. Germline V gives CDR1 MNHEY, CDR2 SVGAGI. The CDR3 contains 14 residues. DNA of the CDR3: TGTGCCAGCACCCTGGCAGGGTTTCGGGAGACCCAGTACTTC. It translates to CASTLAGFRETQYF.

As DNA, the CDR3 is TGTGCCAGCAGACCCAGGGGTGGAAACACCATATATTTT. The encoded protein is CASRPRGGNTIYF. The chain has TRBV28 and TRBJ1-3; D may be TRBD1 (6 bases). CDR1 and CDR2 (germline): MDHEN, SYDVKM. This CDR3 contains 13 residues. Trimming shortened V by 6 bases and J by 3 bases, and 9 bases separated the two germline ends.

Of note for this clone: Germline and junction disagree at one end, which may indicate a read error. This chain joins TRBV7-2 and TRBJ2-1, with a possible D match to TRBD2 (5 bases). The length of the CDR3 is 14 residues. CDR1 is SGHTA, CDR2 FQGNSA, per germline. The CDR3 region is CASSLAGVRTAAVF. The CDR3 DNA reads TGTGCCAGCAGCTTAGCGGGAGTGAGGACTGCGGCGGTCTTC.

This clone is a singleton in its sample. J is TRBJ2-5 and V is TRBV11-2; possible D gene TRBD1, 6 bases. Per the germline V gene, CDR1 is SGHAT and CDR2 is FQNNGV. This CDR3 is 17 amino acids long. Trimming removed 5 bases from V and 3 bases from J, with 22 bases in between. CDR3 nucleotides: TGTGCCAGCAGCCCCAGAGCCCCGGGTCAGGGGAAAGAGACCCAGTACTTC. This translates into CASSPRAPGQGKETQYF.

The chain is built from TRBV6-6 and TRBJ1-5; D may be TRBD1 (5 bases). Between the trimmed V and J ends, which lost 1 base and 6 bases, there was a span of 10 bases. The length of the CDR3 is 14 residues. From germline, CDR1 is MNHNY and CDR2 SVGAGI (reference sequence). CDR3 in amino acids: CASSYLGGGQPQHF. The CDR3 nucleotides read TGTGCCAGCAGTTACTTGGGGGGAGGTCAGCCCCAGCATTTT.

V usage is TRBV3-1 (or the pseudogene TRBV3-2) and J usage is TRBJ2-2; 8 nucleotides match TRBD2. CDR3 length: 17 residues. V trimming: 4 bases; J trimming: 5 bases; junction bases outside the gene matches: 12. Germline V gene data show CDR1 as LGHDT and CDR2 as YNNKEL (reference sequence). The CDR3 nucleotides are TGTGCCAGCAGCCCCCCACGCGGCGGGAGGTCTACCGGGGAGCTGTTTTTT. Translation: CASSPPRGGRSTGELFF.

This clone was seen only once. The rearrangement links TRBV18 to TRBJ1-1, with a weak D call TRBD1 (5 bases). The V gene's germline CDR1 is KGHSH and CDR2 LQKENI. Trimming took off 4 bases at V and 2 bases at J, with 14 bases between the two ends. This CDR3 comprises 15 residues. Here the CDR3 reads CASSQDGRVNTEAFF. The CDR3 DNA reads as TGTGCCAGCTCACAGGACGGCAGGGTAAACACTGAAGCTTTCTTT.